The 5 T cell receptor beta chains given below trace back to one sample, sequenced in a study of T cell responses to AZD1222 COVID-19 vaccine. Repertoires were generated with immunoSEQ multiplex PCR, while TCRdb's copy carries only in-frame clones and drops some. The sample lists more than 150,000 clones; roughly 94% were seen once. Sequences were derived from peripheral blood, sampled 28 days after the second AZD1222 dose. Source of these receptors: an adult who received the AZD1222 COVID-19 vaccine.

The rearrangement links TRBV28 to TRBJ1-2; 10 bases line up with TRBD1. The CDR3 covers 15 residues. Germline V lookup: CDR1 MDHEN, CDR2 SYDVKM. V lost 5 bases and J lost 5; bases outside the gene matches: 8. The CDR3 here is CASSPRTGGKYGYTF. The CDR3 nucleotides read TGTGCCAGCAGTCCGAGGACAGGGGGGAAATATGGCTACACCTTC.

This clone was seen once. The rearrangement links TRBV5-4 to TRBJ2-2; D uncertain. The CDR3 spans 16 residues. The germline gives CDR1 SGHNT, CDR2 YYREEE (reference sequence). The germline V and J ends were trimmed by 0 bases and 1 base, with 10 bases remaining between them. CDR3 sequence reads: CASSLEALRNTGELFF. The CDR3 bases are TGTGCCAGCAGCTTGGAAGCGCTCAGGAACACCGGGGAGCTGTTTTTT. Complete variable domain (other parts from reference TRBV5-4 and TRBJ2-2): ETGVTQSPTHLIKTRGQQVTLRCSSQSGHNTVSWYQQALGQGPQFIFQYYREEENGRGNFPPRFSGLQFPNYSSELNVNALELDDSALYLCASSLEALRNTGELFFGEGSRLTVL.

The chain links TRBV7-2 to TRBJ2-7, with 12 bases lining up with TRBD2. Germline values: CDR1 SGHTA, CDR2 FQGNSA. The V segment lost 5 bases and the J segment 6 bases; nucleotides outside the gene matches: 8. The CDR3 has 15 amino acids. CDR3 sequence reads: CASSPALAGGTEQYF. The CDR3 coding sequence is TGTGCCAGCAGCCCCGCACTAGCGGGGGGTACCGAGCAGTACTTC. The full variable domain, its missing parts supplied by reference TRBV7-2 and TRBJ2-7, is GAGVSQSPSNKVTEKGKDVELRCDPISGHTALYWYRQSLGQGLEFLIYFQGNSAPDKSGLPSDRFSAERTGGSVSTLTIQRTQQEDSAVYLCASSPALAGGTEQYFGPGTRLTVT.

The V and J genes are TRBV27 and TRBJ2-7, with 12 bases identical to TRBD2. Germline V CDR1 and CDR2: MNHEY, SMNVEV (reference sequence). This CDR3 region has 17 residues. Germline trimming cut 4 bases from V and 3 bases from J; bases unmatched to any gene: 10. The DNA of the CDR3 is TGTGCCAGCAGTTCAAACTCTAGCGGGAGGGGTGGCTACGAGCAGTACTTC. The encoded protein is CASSSNSSGRGGYEQYF.

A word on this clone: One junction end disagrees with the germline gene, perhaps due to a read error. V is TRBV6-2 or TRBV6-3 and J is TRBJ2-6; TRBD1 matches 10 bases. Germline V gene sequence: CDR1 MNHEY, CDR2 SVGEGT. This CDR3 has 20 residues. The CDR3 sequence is CASRYSGTGVSSSGANVLTF. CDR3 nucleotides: TGTGCCAGCAGATACTCCGGGACAGGGGTCTCTAGCTCTGGGGCCAACGTCCTGACTTTC.